The 5 T cell receptor beta chains below come from one sample, sequenced in a study of cytomegalovirus exposure and HLA in healthy donors (dated by TCRdb to the late 2010s). The library came from the immunoSEQ multiplex PCR assay. A mixture of 60 forward primers for TCR Vbeta segments and 13 reverse primers for TCR Jbeta segments was used in the multiplex PCR. What TCRdb holds here is the immuneACCESS table cut down to in-frame rearrangements. Part of the clones is not present; checked against another copy, under half of the missing clones reflect an unresolved V gene, and the others are unexplained. The sample profile shows approximately 150,000 clones; 70% to 80% of them were found once. Approximately 14% of the sample is held by the ten biggest clonotypes. Sequencing used PBMCs. The receptors originated from a woman aged 40 to 50 in good health and CMV-seronegative.

The J gene is TRBJ2-1, the V gene TRBV7-3, with D perhaps matching TRBD2 (5 bases). The V end lost 2 bases, the J end lost 7 bases, and 18 bases lay between the germline ends. The CDR3 is 16 residues long. In germline, CDR1 is SGHTA, CDR2 FQGTGA. The CDR3 sequence is CASSLAADPSGNEQFF. The CDR3 DNA sequence: TGTGCCAGCAGCTTAGCGGCTGATCCCTCGGGGAATGAGCAGTTCTTC.

A remark on this clone: The junction departs from germline at one end; a sequencing error may be responsible. This chain uses TRBV14 with TRBJ2-6, with D maybe TRBD1 (5 bases). The germline gives CDR1 SGHDN, CDR2 FVKESK. The CDR3 is made up of 14 amino acids. The CDR3 DNA reads TGTGCCAGCAGCCGATCCTCTGGGGCCAACGGCCTGACTTTC. It is translated as CASSRSSGANGLTF.

Here the CDR3 reads CARNDVRVRQGANRGELFF. The CDR3 nucleotides are TGTGCCAGAAACGATGTAAGGGTACGGCAGGGGGCAAATAGGGGGGAGCTGTTTTTT. This chain joins TRBV27 and TRBJ2-2, with 8 bases matching TRBD1. There are 19 residues in the CDR3. Germline CDR1 is MNHEY and CDR2 is SMNVEV (reference sequence). V trimming: 9 bases; J trimming: 8 bases; junction bases outside the gene matches: 26.

V and J are TRBV27 and TRBJ1-5; 8 bases align to TRBD1. The CDR3 extends over 14 amino acids. J was trimmed by 5 bases and V by 6 bases; bases with no gene match: 6. Germline V gene data show CDR1 as MNHEY and CDR2 as SMNVEV (reference sequence). CDR3 sequence: CASSLQGGHQPQHF. DNA for the CDR3: TGTGCCAGCAGCTTACAGGGGGGTCATCAGCCCCAGCATTTT.

This sequence joins TRBV5-1 and TRBJ2-3, with 14 positions matching TRBD2. V gave up 1 base and J gave up 5 bases; unmatched junction bases: 12. The germline V gene has CDR1 SGHRS and CDR2 YFSETQ. The CDR3 extends over 19 amino acids. CDR3 amino acids: CASSLPSTSGGAWRDTQYF. The DNA for the CDR3 is TGCGCCAGCAGCTTGCCCTCGACTAGCGGGGGGGCCTGGAGAGATACGCAGTATTTT.